Shown below are 22 T cell receptor beta chains from a single sample sequenced in a study of OX40 agonist ivuxolimab in advanced cancers. Profiled with immunoSEQ multiplex PCR; TCRdb holds only in-frame clones, not every one. The sample shows roughly 40,000 clones, about 88% of them seen only once. The sample consisted of CD4+ or CD8+ T cells sorted from blood, taken in a trial of the OX40 agonist ivuxolimab. The source of these receptors is an adult with an advanced solid tumor such as melanoma, head and neck, liver or kidney cancer.

The CDR3 DNA reads TGTGCCAGCAGCTGGGGGTGGCAGCTGCAGTTCTTC. This sequence encodes CASSWGWQLQFF. The rearrangement links TRBV21-1 to TRBJ2-1. TRBV21-1 is given as a pseudogene. The CDR3 has 12 residues.

This clone was detected only once. The J gene is TRBJ1-1, the V gene TRBV4-1; D unclear. V lost 1 base to trimming and J lost 3 bases, with 9 bases between them. The CDR3 loop spans 14 amino acids. Germline V gene sequence: CDR1 MGHRA, CDR2 YSYEKL. The CDR3 nucleotides read TGCGCCAGCAGCCAAGGTATGACTTACACTGAAGCTTTCTTT. Translation gives CASSQGMTYTEAFF.

The V and J genes are TRBV9 and TRBJ2-5, with 7 positions matching TRBD1. This CDR3 is built from 16 residues. Germline assignment: CDR1 SGDLS and CDR2 YYNGEE. The trim removed 0 bases at V and 0 bases at J, leaving 5 bases unmatched. The CDR3, as DNA: TGTGCCAGCAGCGTAGTCGGGACAGCCCACCAAGAGACCCAGTACTTC. It yields the protein CASSVVGTAHQETQYF.

V gene TRBV4-3 combines with J gene TRBJ2-3, with 8 bases lining up with TRBD2. Per germline, CDR1 LGHNA and CDR2 YSLEER. The J segment lost 2 bases and the V segment lost 4 bases, leaving 8 bases of the junction unmatched. The CDR3 runs 16 residues. The CDR3 DNA reads TGCGCCAGCAGCCGTACAGCGGGGGAGTTCACAGATACGCAGTATTTT. Residues: CASSRTAGEFTDTQYF.

As DNA, the CDR3 is TGTGCCTGGGATAATGGACAGGGGCACACTGAAGCTTTCTTT. As protein: CAWDNGQGHTEAFF. The chain combines TRBV30 with TRBJ1-1, with TRBD1 matching over 9 bases. The ends lost 5 bases at V and 3 bases at J; junction bases unmatched: 7. CDR1 and CDR2 from the germline V gene are GTSNPN and SVGIG (reference sequence). This CDR3 has 14 residues.

The CDR3 protein is CATSSPTSGGSYNEQFF. DNA for the CDR3: TGTGCCACCAGCAGCCCGACTAGCGGGGGTTCTTACAATGAGCAGTTCTTC. V is TRBV15 and J is TRBJ2-1, with TRBD2 matching over 12 bases. The J segment lost 4 bases and the V segment lost 3 bases, leaving 7 bases of the junction unmatched. This CDR3 spans 17 amino acids. CDR1 is LNHNV, CDR2 YYDKDF, per germline (reference sequence).

V usage is TRBV7-6 and J usage is TRBJ2-5, with a possible D match to TRBD1 (6 bases). The better agreement between TRBJ2-7 and the DNA end casts doubt on the J call. The CDR3 is 14 amino acids. Germline V lookup: CDR1 SGHVS, CDR2 FNYEAQ. The chain's CDR3 is CASSLFGRGYEQYF. The CDR3, as DNA: TGTGCCAGCAGCTTATTCGGCAGGGGTTACGAGCAGTACTTC.

The sample holds one count of this clone. The chain carries TRBV7-9 and TRBJ1-2, with a weak D call TRBD1 (5 bases). There are 13 residues in the CDR3. From germline, CDR1 is SEHNR and CDR2 FQNEAQ (reference sequence). The V end was cut by 8 bases, the J end by 5 bases, with 15 bases between. This CDR3 is CASPLGGDYGYTF. The CDR3 coding sequence is TGTGCCAGCCCGCTGGGAGGGGATTATGGCTACACCTTC.

The chain uses TRBV7-6 and TRBJ1-1; D not resolved. The germline V gene has CDR1 SGHVS and CDR2 FNYEAQ. The V end was cut by 1 base, the J end by 1 base, with 10 bases between. The CDR3 has 15 amino acids. The CDR3: CASSLEPRSNTEAFF. CDR3 in DNA: TGTGCCAGCAGCTTAGAACCCAGGTCGAACACTGAAGCTTTCTTT.

This sequence joins TRBV5-6 and TRBJ2-7, with 12 bases aligning to TRBD1. This CDR3 has 15 residues. The germline V gene has CDR1 SGHDT and CDR2 YYEEEE. V was pared by 2 bases and J by 7 bases, with 7 bases of the junction left unmatched. Written as DNA, the CDR3 is TGTGCCAGCAGCTTAGGGGACAGGGGGCGTAAAGAGCAGTACTTC. It is translated as CASSLGDRGRKEQYF.

CDR3 nucleotides: TGTGCCAGCAGTTTTGCCATTTCCTACGAGCAGTACTTC. The encoded protein is CASSFAISYEQYF. The J gene is TRBJ2-7, the V gene TRBV6-5; D uncertain. The CDR3 contains 13 residues. Germline CDR1 MNHEY, CDR2 SVGAGI. Trimming took 4 bases from V and 1 from J, leaving 8 bases between them.

This chain uses TRBV4-1 with TRBJ1-5, with D perhaps matching TRBD1 (6 bases). Germline V CDR1 and CDR2: MGHRA, YSYEKL. The V gene lost 1 base and the J gene lost 12 bases, with 13 bases spanning the gap. The CDR3 sequence is 13 residues long. CDR3 residues: CASSQVGGRSQHF. CDR3 sequence (DNA): TGCGCCAGCAGCCAAGTTGGGGGCCGCAGCCAGCATTTT.

This sequence joins TRBV7-9 and TRBJ2-1; D is ambiguous. Germline V gives CDR1 SEHNR, CDR2 FQNEAQ (reference sequence). V gave up 0 bases and J gave up 0 bases, with 6 bases separating them. This CDR3 spans 15 amino acids. This CDR3 reads CASSLATGSYNEQFF. CDR3 sequence (DNA): TGTGCCAGCAGCTTAGCCACGGGCTCCTACAATGAGCAGTTCTTC.

The chain joins TRBV7-2 to TRBJ1-5; perhaps TRBD1 as D (6 bases). The CDR3 contains 15 residues. V was cut by 5 bases and J by 4 bases, with 15 bases left in between. Germline CDR1 and CDR2: SGHTA and FQGNSA. For the CDR3, the DNA is TGTGCCAGCAGCCTAGGGACACGGACTAATCAGCCCCAGCATTTT. Translation gives CASSLGTRTNQPQHF.

This clone has just a few counts. This chain uses TRBV11-2 with TRBJ2-1, with 7 bases that match TRBD2. Germline values: CDR1 SGHAT, CDR2 FQNNGV. The V segment lost 1 base and the J segment 4 bases; nucleotides outside the gene matches: 7. CDR3 size: 16 residues. This CDR3 reads CASSLAQGGAYNEQFF. CDR3 nucleotide sequence: TGTGCCAGCAGCTTAGCCCAGGGAGGGGCATACAATGAGCAGTTCTTC.

This chain uses TRBV7-9 with TRBJ2-7; D is uncertain. From germline, CDR1 is SEHNR and CDR2 FQNEAQ (reference sequence). The CDR3 loop spans 13 amino acids. V gave up 3 bases and J gave up 0 bases, with 6 bases separating them. In DNA, the CDR3 is TGTGCCAGCAGCTTTGAGAGCTCCTACGAGCAGTACTTC. It codes for CASSFESSYEQYF.

The V gene is TRBV14, the J gene TRBJ2-2, with 9 nucleotides matching TRBD1. V was clipped by 3 bases and J by 3 bases; unmatched bases: 5. The CDR3 contains 16 residues. Germline V gene lookup returns CDR1 SGHDN and CDR2 FVKESK. CDR3 sequence (DNA): TGTGCCAGCAGCCATACCGGGACAGGGCACACCGGGGAGCTGTTTTTT. This gives the protein CASSHTGTGHTGELFF.

The chain links TRBV11-2 to TRBJ2-7; D perhaps matches TRBD2 (5 bases). From germline, CDR1 is SGHAT and CDR2 FQNNGV. The CDR3 loop spans 14 amino acids. V dropped 3 bases and J dropped 1 base, with 10 bases sitting between them. As DNA, the CDR3 is TGTGCCAGCAGCTTCGGGGAGTGGTCCTACGAGCAGTACTTC. Encoded protein: CASSFGEWSYEQYF.

The rearrangement joins TRBV6-5 to TRBJ1-6; D gene unclear. V gave up 0 bases and J gave up 14 bases, with 17 bases separating them. The CDR3 has 15 residues. Germline V gene sequence: CDR1 MNHEY, CDR2 SVGAGI. CDR3 protein: CASSYSEMDAGTLHF. Written as DNA, the CDR3 is TGTGCCAGCAGTTACTCCGAAATGGATGCGGGCACCCTCCACTTT.

V is TRBV6-6 and J is TRBJ1-5, with 12 bases that match TRBD1. Germline lookup yields CDR1 MNHNY and CDR2 SVGAGI (reference sequence). CDR3 length equals 16 residues. J was trimmed by 5 bases and V by 7 bases; bases with no gene match: 9. The CDR3 spells CASTRDRGRGDQPQHF. CDR3 DNA sequence: TGTGCCAGCACCCGGGACAGGGGGCGCGGGGATCAGCCCCAGCATTTT.

A few counts support this clone. The V gene is TRBV30, the J gene TRBJ1-2; TRBD1 might be the D (5 bases). V shed 1 base and J shed 6 bases, with 12 bases lying between them. CDR1 is GTSNPN, CDR2 SVGIG, per germline (reference sequence). CDR3 length: 13 amino acids. CDR3 nucleotides: TGTGCCTGGAGTGCGCAGGGAACGGATGGCTACACCTTC. It yields the protein CAWSAQGTDGYTF.

The V call is TRBV5-6, the J call TRBJ1-2, with no clear D. The V gene lost 1 base and the J gene lost 8 bases, with 15 bases spanning the gap. The CDR3 extends over 14 amino acids. Germline V CDR1 and CDR2: SGHDT, YYEEEE. CDR3: CASSLWESTRGYTF. The CDR3 DNA reads TGTGCCAGCAGCTTGTGGGAATCGACGCGGGGCTACACCTTC.